This TCR beta chain originates from a study of T cell responses to AZD1222 COVID-19 vaccine. Libraries were prepared by immunoSEQ multiplex PCR; TCRdb keeps only in-frame clonotypes and omits some of them. Here the sample spans 90,000 to 120,000 clones, approximately 89% being singletons. Germline V gene data show CDR1 as SGHVS and CDR2 as FQNEAQ. With 3 bases removed from V and 8 bases from J, the gap between germline ends came to 10 bases. The length of the CDR3 is 13 residues. Material: peripheral blood, obtained on day 0 of AZD1222 vaccination. This receptor was identified in an adult in good health. The V and J genes are TRBV7-8 and TRBJ1-4; D ambiguous. The CDR3 loop reads CASSLGSPEKLFF. As DNA, the CDR3 is TGTGCCAGCAGCTTGGGGTCGCCGGAAAAACTGTTTTTT.